This TCR beta chain was sequenced in a study of blood T cell repertoires in COVID-19. Sequencing was performed with immunoSEQ multiplex PCR; in TCRdb, only in-frame clones are kept and a portion is missing. The repertoire includes 150,000 or so clones, roughly 90% of them detected once, and 18% sits in the top ten. CDR1 is WNHNN and CDR2 is SYGVQD in the germline V gene (reference sequence). V was shortened by 1 base and J by 3 bases, with 6 bases between the two germline ends. The CDR3 spans 13 residues. Sequences were obtained from peripheral blood. The chain is built from TRBV10-1 and TRBJ1-1, with no clear D. This receptor was obtained from a man aged 55 to 70 with active or convalescent COVID-19. The CDR3 sequence is CASSEYRDTEAFF. In DNA, the CDR3 is TGCGCCAGCAGTGAGTACCGGGACACTGAAGCTTTCTTT.